The clone carrying this TCR beta chain was found a few times. This entry comes from a study of response to subunit inactivated influenza vaccine. Using its own MiXCR run on the RT-PCR reads, TCRdb lists one record per CDR3 protein. Of 860,000 or so distinct CDR3 sequences in the sample, around 20% were seen once. The CDR3 is made up of 16 amino acids. Trimming cost V 7 bases and J 0 bases; bases outside gene matches: 15. CDR1 SQVTM and CDR2 ANQGSEA come from the germline V gene. J is TRBJ2-7 and V is TRBV29-1; 7 nucleotides agree with TRBD1. This TCR was recovered from a man aged 45 to 65 who received an inactivated influenza vaccine. Sequencing was performed on PBMCs from blood, taken about 5 days after vaccination. The chain's CDR3 is CSGCPCKTGHSYEQYF. CDR3 coding DNA: TGCAGCGGTTGCCCCTGCAAGACAGGGCACTCCTACGAGCAGTACTTC.